What follows are 10 T cell receptor beta chains derived from one specimen sequenced in a study of post-analysis software for immune sequencing data (dated by TCRdb to 2013 to 2016). What the research found in general, with its limitations: Significantly higher frequencies in patients than in controls were found for roughly 5 TRBV segments, including TRBV5-6, TRBV5-1 and TRBV20-1.

The method was PCR. The instrument given in TCRdb is Illumina HiSeq 2500. To reduce PCR and sequencing biases, unique molecular identifiers were incorporated into the TCR beta cDNA libraries. The public reads were reprocessed in TCRdb via fastp at Q25 and MiXCR, keeping in-frame beta chains. Every entry covers one CDR3 protein and lists the most common genes and DNA from its rows. The sample table shows 650,000 to 850,000 distinct CDR3 sequences, and around 42% are seen once. The ten most abundant clones make up roughly 5% of the sample. These receptors are not linked to any known antigen. The specimen was blood. The source of these receptors is a girl aged 5 to 17 with multiple sclerosis.

The chain carries TRBV6-5 and TRBJ2-7, with a weak D call TRBD2 (7 bases). With 6 bases removed from V and 2 bases from J, the gap between germline ends came to 11 bases. Germline V lookup: CDR1 MNHEY, CDR2 SVGAGI. This CDR3 has 13 residues. The CDR3 DNA is TGTGCCAGCAGAAGGGGGAGGGCCTACGAGCAGTACTTC. Its protein is CASRRGRAYEQYF.

The chain employs TRBV7-9 and TRBJ2-3; D ambiguous. The CDR3 contains 16 residues. Germline V gene sequence: CDR1 SEHNR, CDR2 FQNEAQ (reference sequence). The ends were cut back, 0 bases at V and 1 base at J, with 11 bases in the middle. The DNA of the CDR3 is TGTGCCAGCAGCTTAGCGCTCGGCTTTCGCACAGATACGCAGTATTTT. It translates to CASSLALGFRTDTQYF.

Only a few counts were recorded for this clonotype. V gene TRBV7-9 combines with J gene TRBJ1-2; 7 bases are a match to TRBD1. CDR1 and CDR2 from the germline V gene are SEHNR and FQNEAQ (reference sequence). The CDR3 totals 11 residues. V lost 7 bases and J lost 8; bases outside the gene matches: 4. CDR3 coding DNA: TGTGCCAGCACGACAGGGTCGGGCTACACCTTC. This encodes CASTTGSGYTF.

J is TRBJ2-3 and V is TRBV29-1, with a tentative D call TRBD2 (6 bases). The CDR3 totals 14 residues. V was cut by 4 bases and J by 3 bases, with 14 bases left in between. Germline values: CDR1 SQVTM, CDR2 ANQGSEA. CDR3 amino acids: CSVADGSRTDTQYF. The CDR3 DNA follows: TGCAGCGTTGCGGACGGGAGTAGGACAGATACGCAGTATTTT.

This clonotype was counted a few times. The V call is TRBV20-1, the J call TRBJ2-5, with 13 bases that match TRBD2. This CDR3 comprises 15 residues. V shed 7 bases, J shed 4 bases, and the junction held 9 bases outside the gene matches. Germline V gene data show CDR1 as DFQATT and CDR2 as SNEGSKA (reference sequence). CDR3 in DNA: TGCAGTGGGGGGACTAGCGGGGCCACCACAGAGACCCAGTACTTC. Translated, it gives CSGGTSGATTETQYF.

This rearrangement joins TRBV5-6 to TRBJ2-3; the D gene is possibly TRBD2 (5 bases). The germline V and J ends were trimmed by 4 bases and 2 bases, with 23 bases remaining between them. The CDR3 is made up of 18 amino acids. The germline V gene encodes CDR1 SGHDT and CDR2 YYEEEE. CDR3 coding DNA: TGTGCCAGCAGCCCAAATCCCTTTGTGCGGGTAGCCACAGATACGCAGTATTTT. Translated, it gives CASSPNPFVRVATDTQYF. Full variable domain (missing parts from reference TRBV5-6 and TRBJ2-3): DAGVTQSPTHLIKTRGQQVTLRCSPKSGHDTVSWYQQALGQGPQFIFQYYEEEERQRGNFPDRFSGHQFPNYSSELNVNALLLGDSALYLCASSPNPFVRVATDTQYFGPGTRLTVL.

The chain carries TRBV7-9 and TRBJ1-1; TRBD1 aligns across 9 bases. Trimming removed 5 bases from V and 4 bases from J; junction bases left unmatched: 8. Per germline, CDR1 SEHNR and CDR2 FQNEAQ (reference sequence). CDR3 length equals 15 residues. CDR3 bases: TGTGCCAGCAGCATACAGGGGGCGCGGACCACTGAAGCTTTCTTT. It translates to CASSIQGARTTEAFF.

The chain couples TRBV20-1 to TRBJ2-3; D might be TRBD1 (6 bases). V lost 0 bases, J lost 2 bases, and 15 bases lay in between. Germline V lookup: CDR1 DFQATT, CDR2 SNEGSKA (reference sequence). The CDR3 has 16 residues. CDR3 loop: CSARDLQRTVTDTQYF. The CDR3 bases are TGCAGTGCTAGAGATCTACAAAGGACAGTCACAGATACGCAGTATTTT.

The gene calls are TRBV29-1 and TRBJ2-5; 12 positions agree with TRBD2. Germline-derived CDR1 and CDR2 are SQVTM and ANQGSEA. The CDR3 has 17 residues. V gave up 6 bases and J gave up 4 bases; unmatched junction bases: 15. CDR3 protein: CSVAPLAGGGGGETQYF. The CDR3 region has the DNA TGCAGCGTGGCCCCACTAGCGGGAGGTGGAGGGGGAGAGACCCAGTACTTC. Together with reference TRBV29-1 and TRBJ2-5, the CDR3 gives the full variable domain: SAVISQKPSRDICQRGTSLTIQCQVDSQVTMMFWYRQQPGQSLTLIATANQGSEATYESGFVIDKFPISRPNLTFSTLTVSNMSPEDSSIYLCSVAPLAGGGGGETQYFGPGTRLLVL.

The rearrangement links TRBV4-3 to TRBJ2-1, with D uncertain. CDR1 LGHNA and CDR2 YSLEER come from the germline V gene. Trimming left V 4 bases short and J 4 bases short, with 14 bases between. The CDR3 is made up of 15 amino acids. CDR3 sequence: CASSPAKGPYNEQFF. DNA of the CDR3: TGCGCCAGCAGCCCCGCGAAGGGCCCTTACAATGAGCAGTTCTTC.